What follows describes a single T cell receptor (beta chain). What it binds is unknown. The sample originates from a study of cytomegalovirus exposure and HLA in healthy donors. Study at large: Across around 400 genotyped donors, approximately 81% landed in the Caucasian-associated ancestry cluster. Regarding the study as a whole: The study flagged roughly 160 TCR beta chains as cytomegalovirus-associated. An observed cluster of highly shared sequence variants was recorded as a likely sequencing artifact.

V dropped 5 bases and J dropped 4; count of bases not matched to a gene: 5. The CDR3 extends over 13 amino acids. Germline V gene sequence: CDR1 SQVTM, CDR2 ANQGSEA. 60 Vbeta and 13 Jbeta primers were used in PCR. Using immunoSEQ multiplex PCR, the repertoire was profiled, and TCRdb retains in-frame clones only, with some absent. The sample lists 100,000 to 150,000 clones, around 70% occurring once. The chain links TRBV29-1 to TRBJ2-5; the match to TRBD1 covers 9 bases. Specimen: PBMCs. The receptor's source is a man between 25 and 39 years old in good health and CMV-seropositive. CDR3 nucleotides: TGCAGCGTTTCCGGGACAGGGAGAGAGACCCAGTACTTC. The encoded protein is CSVSGTGRETQYF.